The rows below give T cell receptor beta chains drawn from one sample of a study of T cell repertoires in cytomegalovirus infection. From the reads, TCRdb called clonotypes with MiXCR, one entry per CDR3 protein. The table has fewer than 550,000 distinct CDR3 sequences, approximately 15% seen once. The sample taken for sequencing was CD8+ T cells from PBMCs. Receptors were obtained from a human donor in good health (CMV status not recorded). Some clones in this sample may be carry-over from other donors' samples. Each CDR3 is given with its conserved first and last residue. The order of the fields is D gene, J gene, clone size, V gene, CDR3 protein, CDR3 DNA. A D gene is named only where the DNA matches it firmly. Clone sizes are given selectively: once, few, many, or a class where the clone is expanded.

d_call: NA; j_call: TRBJ2-7; clone_size: NA; v_call: TRBV3-1; cdr3_aa: CASSPTSRVSYEQYF; cdr3_nt: TGTGCCAGCAGCCCTACTAGCAGAGTATCCTACGAGCAGTACTTC
d_call: NA; j_call: TRBJ2-7; clone_size: few; v_call: TRBV27; cdr3_aa: CASSLSFGRTSTYEQYF; cdr3_nt: TGTGCCAGCAGTTTATCGTTCGGCCGCACTTCAACCTACGAGCAGTACTTC
d_call: NA; j_call: TRBJ2-3; clone_size: many; v_call: TRBV7-3; cdr3_aa: CASSPMGPDTQYF; cdr3_nt: TGTGCCAGCAGCCCTATGGGCCCGGATACGCAGTATTTT
d_call: NA; j_call: TRBJ1-2; clone_size: many; v_call: TRBV7-2; cdr3_aa: CASSTPAYGYTF; cdr3_nt: TGTGCCAGCAGCACCCCCGCCTATGGCTACACCTTC
d_call: TRBD2; j_call: TRBJ2-3; clone_size: NA; v_call: TRBV15; cdr3_aa: CATSITLAGVGDTQYF; cdr3_nt: TGTGCCACCAGCATAACCCTAGCGGGAGTTGGAGATACGCAGTATTTT
d_call: NA; j_call: TRBJ2-7; clone_size: few; v_call: TRBV28; cdr3_aa: CASSTPGRYYEQYF; cdr3_nt: TGTGCCAGCTCCACGCCGGGCCGGTACTACGAGCAGTACTTC
d_call: TRBD2; j_call: TRBJ2-5; clone_size: many; v_call: TRBV12-3/TRBV12-4; cdr3_aa: CASRLAFQETQYF; cdr3_nt: TGTGCCAGCAGACTAGCGTTCCAAGAGACCCAGTACTTC
d_call: TRBD1; j_call: TRBJ1-4; clone_size: many; v_call: TRBV7-2; cdr3_aa: CASSPDRGSEKLFF; cdr3_nt: TGTGCCAGCAGCCCGGACAGGGGAAGCGAAAAACTGTTTTTT
d_call: NA; j_call: TRBJ2-5; clone_size: many; v_call: TRBV7-9; cdr3_aa: CASSLDVSGHGAETQYF; cdr3_nt: TGTGCCAGCAGCTTAGACGTTTCGGGACATGGGGCAGAGACCCAGTACTTC
d_call: TRBD2; j_call: TRBJ2-1; clone_size: many; v_call: TRBV7-6; cdr3_aa: CASSIRLAGEQFF; cdr3_nt: TGTGCCAGCAGCATAAGACTAGCGGGTGAGCAGTTCTTC
d_call: TRBD2; j_call: TRBJ2-5; clone_size: many; v_call: TRBV7-2; cdr3_aa: CASSLPAGGEGTQYF; cdr3_nt: TGTGCCAGCAGCCTACCAGCGGGGGGAGAAGGGACCCAGTACTTC
d_call: NA; j_call: TRBJ2-7; clone_size: NA; v_call: TRBV11-3; cdr3_aa: CASSLDGGNEQYF; cdr3_nt: TGTGCCAGCAGCTTAGATGGGGGAAACGAGCAGTACTTC
d_call: TRBD2; j_call: TRBJ2-5; clone_size: many; v_call: TRBV6-1; cdr3_aa: CASSEVQGLGETQYF; cdr3_nt: TGTGCCAGCAGTGAAGTGCAGGGACTAGGAGAGACCCAGTACTTC
d_call: NA; j_call: TRBJ1-1; clone_size: many; v_call: TRBV7-9; cdr3_aa: CASSFPGDTEAFF; cdr3_nt: TGTGCCAGCAGCTTTCCGGGGGACACTGAAGCTTTCTTT
d_call: NA; j_call: TRBJ1-5; clone_size: NA; v_call: TRBV20-1; cdr3_aa: CSAPPRGLVNQPQHF; cdr3_nt: TGCAGTGCTCCCCCAAGGGGACTGGTAAATCAGCCCCAGCATTTT
d_call: NA; j_call: TRBJ1-2; clone_size: NA; v_call: TRBV7-9; cdr3_aa: CASSPPRGGKDYGYTF; cdr3_nt: TGTGCCAGCAGCCCACCCAGGGGAGGGAAGGACTATGGCTACACCTTC
d_call: NA; j_call: TRBJ2-1; clone_size: many; v_call: TRBV29-1; cdr3_aa: CSGLGASNEQFF; cdr3_nt: TGCAGCGGCCTGGGGGCCAGCAATGAGCAGTTCTTC
d_call: TRBD1; j_call: TRBJ1-6; clone_size: NA; v_call: TRBV3-1; cdr3_aa: CASSQGTGDYNSPLHF; cdr3_nt: TGTGCCAGCAGCCAAGGGACAGGCGACTATAATTCACCCCTCCACTTT
d_call: NA; j_call: TRBJ2-7; clone_size: many; v_call: TRBV7-9; cdr3_aa: CASSIPQGYEQYF; cdr3_nt: TGTGCCAGCAGCATACCGCAGGGCTACGAGCAGTACTTC
d_call: NA; j_call: TRBJ1-1; clone_size: many; v_call: TRBV5-1; cdr3_aa: CASSLADHPEAFF; cdr3_nt: TGCGCCAGCAGCTTGGCAGATCATCCTGAAGCTTTCTTT
d_call: NA; j_call: TRBJ2-5; clone_size: many; v_call: TRBV7-2; cdr3_aa: CASSSRSRDYQETQYF; cdr3_nt: TGTGCCAGCAGCTCGAGATCACGGGACTACCAAGAGACCCAGTACTTC
d_call: TRBD1; j_call: TRBJ1-2; clone_size: many; v_call: TRBV29-1; cdr3_aa: CSVAVQTGGRNVELWGYTF; cdr3_nt: TGCAGCGTTGCGGTCCAAACAGGGGGAAGGAATGTGGAACTCTGGGGCTACACCTTC
d_call: NA; j_call: TRBJ1-1; clone_size: few; v_call: TRBV29-1; cdr3_aa: CSVEGGRGTEAFF; cdr3_nt: TGCAGCGTTGAGGGGGGGCGGGGTACTGAAGCTTTCTTT
d_call: NA; j_call: TRBJ2-3; clone_size: many; v_call: TRBV2; cdr3_aa: CASSEAGEGTDTQYF; cdr3_nt: TGTGCCAGCAGTGAGGCAGGGGAGGGGACAGATACGCAGTATTTT
d_call: NA; j_call: TRBJ2-1; clone_size: NA; v_call: TRBV4-2; cdr3_aa: CASSQEVRGNNYNEQFF; cdr3_nt: TGTGCCAGCAGCCAAGAAGTTAGGGGGAACAACTACAATGAGCAGTTCTTC
d_call: TRBD1; j_call: TRBJ2-3; clone_size: many; v_call: TRBV27; cdr3_aa: CASSSPPGRGKTDTQYF; cdr3_nt: TGTGCCAGCAGTTCCCCCCCCGGCAGGGGGAAGACAGATACGCAGTATTTT
d_call: NA; j_call: TRBJ2-7; clone_size: many; v_call: TRBV28; cdr3_aa: CASSPPPTSYEQYF; cdr3_nt: TGTGCCAGCAGTCCCCCTCCTACCTCCTACGAGCAGTACTTC
d_call: NA; j_call: TRBJ1-4; clone_size: few; v_call: TRBV27; cdr3_aa: CACRGGNEKLFF; cdr3_nt: TGTGCCTGCCGGGGAGGAAATGAAAAACTGTTTTTT
d_call: NA; j_call: TRBJ2-1; clone_size: NA; v_call: TRBV20-1; cdr3_aa: CSASPIYRLETSRNEQFF; cdr3_nt: TGCAGTGCTAGTCCTATATACCGACTAGAAACGTCACGCAATGAGCAGTTCTTC
d_call: NA; j_call: TRBJ1-1; clone_size: NA; v_call: TRBV28; cdr3_aa: CASSFSALGGNTEAFF; cdr3_nt: TGTGCCAGCAGTTTTTCGGCCCTGGGCGGGAACACTGAAGCTTTCTTT
d_call: TRBD1; j_call: TRBJ2-7; clone_size: many; v_call: TRBV7-9; cdr3_aa: CASSSTGQGIPYEQYF; cdr3_nt: TGTGCCAGCAGCTCGACGGGACAGGGGATACCCTACGAGCAGTACTTC
d_call: NA; j_call: TRBJ2-3; clone_size: NA; v_call: TRBV5-3; cdr3_aa: CASSLEDRTDTQYF; cdr3_nt: TGTGCCAGCAGCTTGGAGGACCGCACAGATACGCAGTATTTT
d_call: NA; j_call: TRBJ1-5; clone_size: few; v_call: TRBV27; cdr3_aa: CASSYGDQPQHF; cdr3_nt: TGTGCCAGCAGTTATGGGGATCAGCCCCAGCATTTT
d_call: NA; j_call: TRBJ2-7; clone_size: many; v_call: TRBV29-1; cdr3_aa: CSVQLPTAYEQYF; cdr3_nt: TGCAGCGTACAGCTCCCCACAGCCTACGAGCAGTACTTC
d_call: NA; j_call: TRBJ2-1; clone_size: NA; v_call: TRBV27; cdr3_aa: CASSFGLHNEQFF; cdr3_nt: TGTGCCAGCAGTTTTGGGCTCCACAATGAGCAGTTCTTC
d_call: TRBD2; j_call: TRBJ2-7; clone_size: few; v_call: TRBV19; cdr3_aa: CASSISGGSIKYEQYF; cdr3_nt: TGTGCCAGTAGTATCAGTGGCGGGAGTATTAAATACGAGCAGTACTTC
d_call: NA; j_call: TRBJ2-3; clone_size: many; v_call: TRBV7-6; cdr3_aa: CASSAMGTSTDTQYF; cdr3_nt: TGTGCCAGCAGCGCCATGGGAACTAGCACAGATACGCAGTATTTT
d_call: NA; j_call: TRBJ2-1; clone_size: few; v_call: TRBV19; cdr3_aa: CASSIRERDPQFF; cdr3_nt: TGTGCCAGTAGTATCAGGGAGAGAGACCCACAGTTCTTC
d_call: NA; j_call: TRBJ1-5; clone_size: NA; v_call: TRBV19; cdr3_aa: CARSIAPAGMGFQPQHF; cdr3_nt: TGTGCCAGAAGTATAGCCCCCGCAGGGATGGGTTTCCAGCCCCAGCATTTT
d_call: NA; j_call: TRBJ2-4; clone_size: many; v_call: TRBV4-1; cdr3_aa: CASSQGTVQKNIQYF; cdr3_nt: TGCGCCAGCAGCCAAGGGACAGTACAAAAAAACATTCAGTACTTC
d_call: TRBD1; j_call: TRBJ1-1; clone_size: many; v_call: TRBV7-9; cdr3_aa: CASSLGQGVTEAFF; cdr3_nt: TGTGCCAGCAGCTTAGGACAGGGGGTAACTGAAGCTTTCTTT
d_call: NA; j_call: TRBJ2-7; clone_size: NA; v_call: TRBV28; cdr3_aa: CASSLRMSVEQYF; cdr3_nt: TGTGCCAGCAGTCTTCGGATGTCGGTCGAGCAGTACTTC
d_call: NA; j_call: TRBJ1-1; clone_size: many; v_call: TRBV12-5; cdr3_aa: CASGLGVNTEAFF; cdr3_nt: TGTGCTAGTGGTTTGGGTGTGAACACTGAAGCTTTCTTT
d_call: NA; j_call: TRBJ2-1; clone_size: many; v_call: TRBV29-1; cdr3_aa: CSPTRVSYNEQFF; cdr3_nt: TGCAGCCCGACAAGGGTCTCCTACAATGAGCAGTTCTTC
d_call: NA; j_call: TRBJ1-2; clone_size: NA; v_call: TRBV6-5; cdr3_aa: CARLTSSGDGPIYGYTF; cdr3_nt: TGTGCCAGACTTACCTCCTCAGGGGACGGCCCGATCTATGGCTACACCTTC
d_call: NA; j_call: TRBJ2-1; clone_size: many; v_call: TRBV7-2; cdr3_aa: CASSHSNEQFF; cdr3_nt: TGTGCCAGCAGCCATAGCAATGAGCAGTTCTTC
d_call: TRBD1; j_call: TRBJ2-5; clone_size: few; v_call: TRBV25-1; cdr3_aa: CASHRRDREQETQYF; cdr3_nt: TGTGCCAGCCACCGTCGAGACAGGGAACAAGAGACCCAGTACTTC
d_call: NA; j_call: TRBJ2-5; clone_size: many; v_call: TRBV7-2; cdr3_aa: CASSPFGDGVAGGETQYF; cdr3_nt: TGTGCCAGCAGCCCCTTTGGGGATGGGGTTGCCGGAGGGGAGACCCAGTACTTC
d_call: NA; j_call: TRBJ2-6; clone_size: NA; v_call: TRBV27; cdr3_aa: CASSPSVGGLWSGANVLTF; cdr3_nt: TGTGCCAGCAGTCCCAGCGTGGGGGGCTTATGGTCTGGGGCCAACGTCCTGACTTTC
d_call: NA; j_call: TRBJ2-5; clone_size: NA; v_call: TRBV27; cdr3_aa: CASSLSPGRSETQYF; cdr3_nt: TGTGCCAGCAGTTTATCCCCGGGACGTAGTGAGACCCAGTACTTC
d_call: NA; j_call: TRBJ1-3; clone_size: NA; v_call: TRBV15; cdr3_aa: CATSRGGTGNTIYF; cdr3_nt: TGTGCCACCAGCCGGGGGGGGACTGGAAACACCATATATTTT
d_call: NA; j_call: TRBJ2-1; clone_size: many; v_call: TRBV12-3/TRBV12-4; cdr3_aa: CASNNRLKGGPSYNEQFF; cdr3_nt: TGTGCCAGCAATAACCGCTTAAAGGGGGGGCCCTCCTACAATGAGCAGTTCTTC
d_call: TRBD1; j_call: TRBJ2-7; clone_size: few; v_call: TRBV19; cdr3_aa: CASSKRTGRAYEQYF; cdr3_nt: TGTGCCAGTAGTAAGCGGACAGGGCGGGCCTACGAGCAGTACTTC
d_call: NA; j_call: TRBJ1-2; clone_size: many; v_call: TRBV6-6; cdr3_aa: CASSYSRADYGYTF; cdr3_nt: TGTGCCAGCAGTTACTCGAGAGCGGACTATGGCTACACCTTC
d_call: NA; j_call: TRBJ2-7; clone_size: NA; v_call: TRBV5-5; cdr3_aa: CATSLSDPSEQYF; cdr3_nt: TGTGCCACCAGCTTGTCGGATCCGAGCGAGCAGTACTTC
d_call: NA; j_call: TRBJ2-1; clone_size: many; v_call: TRBV14; cdr3_aa: CASSQDPSEQFF; cdr3_nt: TGTGCCAGCAGCCAAGACCCCAGCGAGCAGTTCTTC
d_call: TRBD1; j_call: TRBJ1-5; clone_size: many; v_call: TRBV6-6; cdr3_aa: CASSTGTGVNQPQHF; cdr3_nt: TGTGCCAGCAGTACCGGGACAGGGGTAAATCAGCCCCAGCATTTT